Here is one T cell receptor (beta chain) with its context. Processing of graft tissue released intraepithelial and lamina propria lymphocytes. Here immunoSEQ multiplex PCR was the method, and the copy in TCRdb shows in-frame clones only, minus some. The sample holds some 4,000 clones, 76% seen once. The sample belongs to a study of graft-versus-host responses after intestinal transplantation. The CDR3 sequence is 18 residues long. The germline V and J ends were trimmed by 4 bases and 0 bases, with 20 bases remaining between them. CDR1 is SGHAT and CDR2 is FQNNGV in the germline V gene. V and J are TRBV11-2 and TRBJ2-3; possibly TRBD2 for D (6 bases). The TCR sequence derives from a human patient who received an intestinal transplant, so some T cells may come from the graft donor. The specimen comprised ileum tissue, sampled around 340 days after intestinal transplantation. CDR3 region: CASSSSWGVSPSTDTQYF. CDR3 nucleotides: TGTGCCAGCAGCTCCTCTTGGGGGGTCAGTCCAAGCACAGATACGCAGTATTTT.